This TCR beta chain was recovered during a study of CD8 T cells in ankylosing spondylitis. Study-wide findings and caveats: Researchers report that disease-linked clones proved CD8+ and relatively rare in peripheral blood. One TCR beta motif, made up of roughly 8 highly homologous variants, appeared characteristic of ankylosing spondylitis blood.

One entry per CDR3 protein results from TCRdb running MiXCR on the 5' RACE reads. The sample records approximately 300,000 distinct CDR3 sequences, under 8.5% being singletons. The V end was cut by 0 bases, the J end by 6 bases, with 16 bases between. The CDR3 is 16 amino acids. The germline CDR1 and CDR2 sequences are SGHRS and YFSETQ. Points on this clonotype: Its target is not known.

The sample was blood, either unsorted or a sorted T cell fraction (not recorded which). V and J are TRBV5-1 and TRBJ2-1; TRBD2 might be the D (5 bases). This TCR derives from a male donor with ankylosing spondylitis. The CDR3 coding sequence is TGCGCCAGCAGCTTGGCGCTCGGCGAGCGGCCCAATGAGCAGTTCTTC. Protein: CASSLALGERPNEQFF.